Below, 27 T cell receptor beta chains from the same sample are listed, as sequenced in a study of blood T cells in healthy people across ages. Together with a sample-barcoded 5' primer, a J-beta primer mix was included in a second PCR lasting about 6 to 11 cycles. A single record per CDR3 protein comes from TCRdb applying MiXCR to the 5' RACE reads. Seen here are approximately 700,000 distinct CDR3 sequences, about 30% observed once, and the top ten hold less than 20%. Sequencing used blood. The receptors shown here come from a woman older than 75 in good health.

The CDR3 sequence: CRADPRTDGYTF. The CDR3 DNA reads TGCAGGGCCGATCCCAGGACGGATGGCTACACCTTC. The chain has TRBV20-1 and TRBJ1-2, with D uncertain. Germline CDR1 is DFQATT and CDR2 is SNEGSKA (reference sequence). The CDR3 is 12 amino acids.

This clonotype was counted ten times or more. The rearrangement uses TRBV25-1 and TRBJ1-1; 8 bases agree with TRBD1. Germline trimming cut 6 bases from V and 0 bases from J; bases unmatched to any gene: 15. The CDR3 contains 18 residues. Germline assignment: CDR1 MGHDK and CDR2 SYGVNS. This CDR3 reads CASRTEAGTGGMNTEAFF. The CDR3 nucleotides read TGTGCCAGCAGGACAGAAGCCGGGACAGGAGGAATGAACACTGAAGCTTTCTTT.

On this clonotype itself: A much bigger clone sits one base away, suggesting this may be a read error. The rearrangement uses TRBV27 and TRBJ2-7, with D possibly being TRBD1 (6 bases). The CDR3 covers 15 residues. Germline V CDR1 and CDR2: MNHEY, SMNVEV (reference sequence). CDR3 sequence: CASSAGTHGFYGQYF. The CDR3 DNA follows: TGTGCCAGCAGTGCCGGGACACACGGATTCTACGGGCAGTACTTC.

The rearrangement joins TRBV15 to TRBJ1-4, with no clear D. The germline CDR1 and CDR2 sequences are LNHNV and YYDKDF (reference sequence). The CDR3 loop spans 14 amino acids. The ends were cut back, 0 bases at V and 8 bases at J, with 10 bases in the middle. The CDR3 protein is CATSREGIGEKLFF. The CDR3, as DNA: TGTGCCACCAGCAGAGAAGGGATTGGGGAAAAACTGTTTTTT.

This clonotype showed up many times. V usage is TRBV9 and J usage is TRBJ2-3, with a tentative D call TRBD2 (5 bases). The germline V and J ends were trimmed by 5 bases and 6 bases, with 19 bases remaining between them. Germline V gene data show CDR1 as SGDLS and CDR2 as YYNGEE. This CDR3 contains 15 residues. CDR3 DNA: TGTGCCAGCAGTGTACGCGCGGGCGCATCGGATACGCAGTATTTT. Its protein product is CASSVRAGASDTQYF.

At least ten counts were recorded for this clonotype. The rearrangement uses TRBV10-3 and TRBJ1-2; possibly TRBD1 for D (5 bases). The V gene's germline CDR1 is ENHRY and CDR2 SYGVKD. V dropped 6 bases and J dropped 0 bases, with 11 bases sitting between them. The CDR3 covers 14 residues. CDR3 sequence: CAIRRVGANYGYTF. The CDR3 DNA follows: TGTGCCATCAGGAGGGTGGGGGCTAACTATGGCTACACCTTC.

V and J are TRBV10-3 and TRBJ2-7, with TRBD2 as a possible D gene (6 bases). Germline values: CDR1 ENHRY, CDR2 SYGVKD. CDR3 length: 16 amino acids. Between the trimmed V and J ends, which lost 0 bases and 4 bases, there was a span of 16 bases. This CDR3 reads CAISESRELAGYEQYF. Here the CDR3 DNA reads TGTGCCATCAGTGAGTCGCGGGAACTAGCAGGATACGAGCAGTACTTC.

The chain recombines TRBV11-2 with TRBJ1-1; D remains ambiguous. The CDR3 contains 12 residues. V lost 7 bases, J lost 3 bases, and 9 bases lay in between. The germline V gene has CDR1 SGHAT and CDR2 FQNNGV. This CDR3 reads CASKGRDTEAFF. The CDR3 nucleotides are TGTGCCAGCAAAGGGCGGGACACTGAAGCTTTCTTT.

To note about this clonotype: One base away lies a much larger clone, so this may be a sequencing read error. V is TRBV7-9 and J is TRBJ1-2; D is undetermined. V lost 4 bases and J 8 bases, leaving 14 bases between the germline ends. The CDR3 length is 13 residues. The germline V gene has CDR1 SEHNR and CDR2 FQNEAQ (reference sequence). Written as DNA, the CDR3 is TGTGCCAGCAGCTCCCCATCTCGTCGGGGCTACACCTTC. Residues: CASSSPSRRGYTF.

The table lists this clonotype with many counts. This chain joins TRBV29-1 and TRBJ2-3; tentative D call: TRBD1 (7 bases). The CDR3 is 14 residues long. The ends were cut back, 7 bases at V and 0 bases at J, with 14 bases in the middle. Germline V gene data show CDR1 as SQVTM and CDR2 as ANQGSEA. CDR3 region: CSGRAGGSTDTQYF. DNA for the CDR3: TGCAGCGGGAGGGCAGGGGGAAGCACAGATACGCAGTATTTT.

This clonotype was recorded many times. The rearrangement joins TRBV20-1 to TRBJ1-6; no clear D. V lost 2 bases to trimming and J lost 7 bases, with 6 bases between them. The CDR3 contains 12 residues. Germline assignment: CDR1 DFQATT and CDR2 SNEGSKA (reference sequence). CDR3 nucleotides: TGCAGTGCTAGACAGGTGAATTCACCCCTCCACTTT. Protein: CSARQVNSPLHF.

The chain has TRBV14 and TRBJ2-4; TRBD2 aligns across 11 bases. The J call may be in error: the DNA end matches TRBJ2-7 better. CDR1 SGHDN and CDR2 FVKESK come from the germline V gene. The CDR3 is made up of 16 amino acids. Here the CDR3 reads CASTFGHSGRASEQYF. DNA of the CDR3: TGTGCCAGCACCTTCGGCCATAGCGGGAGGGCCAGCGAGCAGTACTTC.

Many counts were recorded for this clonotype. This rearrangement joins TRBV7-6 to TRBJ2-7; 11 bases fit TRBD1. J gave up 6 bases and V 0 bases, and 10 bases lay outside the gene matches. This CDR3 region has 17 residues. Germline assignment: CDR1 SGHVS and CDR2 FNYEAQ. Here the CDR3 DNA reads TGTGCCAGCAGCTTAGCGACGAGGACAGGGGGCAGAGGCGAGCAGTACTTC. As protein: CASSLATRTGGRGEQYF.

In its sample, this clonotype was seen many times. CDR3 loop: CSVGFGNGAFF. The CDR3 DNA reads TGCAGTGTAGGCTTCGGGAACGGGGCTTTCTTT. The chain carries TRBV20-1 and TRBJ1-1; no definite D call. Germline CDR1 and CDR2: DFQATT and SNEGSKA (reference sequence). The CDR3 contains 11 residues. Trimming pared 7 bases from V and 11 bases from J, leaving 17 bases between.

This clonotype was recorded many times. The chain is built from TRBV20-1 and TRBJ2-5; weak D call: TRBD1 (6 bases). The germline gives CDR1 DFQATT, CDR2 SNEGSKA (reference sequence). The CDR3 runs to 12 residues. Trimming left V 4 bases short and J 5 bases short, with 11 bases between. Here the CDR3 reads CSANQGPETQYF. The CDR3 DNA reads TGCAGTGCTAATCAGGGGCCGGAGACCCAGTACTTC.

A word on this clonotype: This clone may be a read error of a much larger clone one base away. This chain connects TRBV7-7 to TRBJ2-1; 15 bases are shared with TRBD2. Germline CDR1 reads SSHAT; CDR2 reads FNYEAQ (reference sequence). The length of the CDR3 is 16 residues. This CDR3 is CASSLGTSGGCSEQFF. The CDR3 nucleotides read TGTGCTAGCAGCTTGGGGACTAGCGGGGGGTGCAGTGAGCAGTTCTTC. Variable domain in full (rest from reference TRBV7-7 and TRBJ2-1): GAGVSQSPRYKVTKRGQDVTLRCDPISSHATLYWYQQALGQGPEFLTYFNYEAQPDKSGLPSDRFSAERPEGSISTLTIQRTEQRDSAMYRCASSLGTSGGCSEQFFGPGTRLTVL.

The chain's CDR3 is CASSPGTRTSGSKAYNEQFF. CDR3 DNA sequence: TGTGCCAGCAGCCCTGGGACCCGTACTAGCGGGAGTAAAGCCTACAATGAGCAGTTCTTC. This chain connects TRBV11-2 to TRBJ2-1; 11 bases map to TRBD2. CDR1 is SGHAT and CDR2 is FQNNGV in the germline V gene. The CDR3 totals 20 residues. Trimming took 5 bases from V and 2 from J; bases not matched to a gene: 17.

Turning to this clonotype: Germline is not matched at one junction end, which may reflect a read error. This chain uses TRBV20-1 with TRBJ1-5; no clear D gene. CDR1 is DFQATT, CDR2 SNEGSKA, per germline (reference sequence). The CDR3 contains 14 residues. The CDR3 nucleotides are TGCAGTGCTAGGAGTGGAGGAGCCAGTCAGCCCCGGCATTTT. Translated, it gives CSARSGGASQPRHF.

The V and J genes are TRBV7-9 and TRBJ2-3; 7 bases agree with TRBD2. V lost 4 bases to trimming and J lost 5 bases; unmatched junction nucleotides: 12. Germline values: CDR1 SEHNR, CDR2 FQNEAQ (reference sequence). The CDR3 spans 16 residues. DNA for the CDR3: TGTGCCAGCAGCTCCGGGGCAGCGGGAACTGTAGATACGCAGTATTTT. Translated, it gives CASSSGAAGTVDTQYF. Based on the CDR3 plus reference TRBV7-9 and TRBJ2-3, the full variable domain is DTGVSQNPRHKITKRGQNVTFRCDPISEHNRLYWYRQTLGQGPEFLTYFQNEAQLEKSRLLSDRFSAERPKGSFSTLEIQRTEQGDSAMYLCASSSGAAGTVDTQYFGPGTRLTVL.

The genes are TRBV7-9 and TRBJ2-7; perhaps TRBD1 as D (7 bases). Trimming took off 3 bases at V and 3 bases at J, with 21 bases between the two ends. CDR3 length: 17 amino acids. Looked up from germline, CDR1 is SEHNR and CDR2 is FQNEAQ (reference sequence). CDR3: CASSFGAGGSDGYEQYF. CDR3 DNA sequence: TGTGCCAGCAGCTTTGGGGCAGGGGGGTCCGACGGCTACGAGCAGTACTTC.

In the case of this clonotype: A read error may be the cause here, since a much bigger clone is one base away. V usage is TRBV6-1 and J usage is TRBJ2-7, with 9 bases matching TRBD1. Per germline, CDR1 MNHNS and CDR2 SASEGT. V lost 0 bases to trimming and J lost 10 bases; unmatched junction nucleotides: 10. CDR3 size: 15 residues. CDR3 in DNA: TGTGCCAGCAGTGAAGCAAGGACAGGGGTGGAGGCCCAGTACTTC. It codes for CASSEARTGVEAQYF.

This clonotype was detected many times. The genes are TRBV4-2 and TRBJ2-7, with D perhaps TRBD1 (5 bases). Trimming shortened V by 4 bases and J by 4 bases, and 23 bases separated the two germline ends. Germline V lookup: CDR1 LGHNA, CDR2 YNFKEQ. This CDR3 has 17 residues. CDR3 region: CASSPHREARVRYEQYF. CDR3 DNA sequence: TGTGCCAGCAGCCCTCATAGGGAAGCCAGGGTGCGGTACGAGCAGTACTTC.

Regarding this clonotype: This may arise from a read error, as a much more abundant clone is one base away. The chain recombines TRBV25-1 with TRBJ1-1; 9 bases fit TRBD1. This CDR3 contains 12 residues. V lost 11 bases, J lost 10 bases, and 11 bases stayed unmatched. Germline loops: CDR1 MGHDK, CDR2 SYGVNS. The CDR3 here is CAGRAQGAAAFF. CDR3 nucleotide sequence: TGTGCCGGCCGGGCACAGGGGGCCGCAGCTTTCTTT.

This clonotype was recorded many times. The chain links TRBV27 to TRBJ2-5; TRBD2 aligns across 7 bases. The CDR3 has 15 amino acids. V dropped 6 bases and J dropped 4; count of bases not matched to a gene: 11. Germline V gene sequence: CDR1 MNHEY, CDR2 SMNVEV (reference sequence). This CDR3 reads CASSWEGTWRETQYF. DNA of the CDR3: TGTGCCAGCAGCTGGGAGGGGACGTGGCGAGAGACCCAGTACTTC.

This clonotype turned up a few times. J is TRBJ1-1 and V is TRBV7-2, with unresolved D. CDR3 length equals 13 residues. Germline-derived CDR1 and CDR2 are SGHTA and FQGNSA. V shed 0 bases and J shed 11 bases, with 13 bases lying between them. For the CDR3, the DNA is TGTGCCAGCAGCTTAGCTTGGACCGGGGATGCTTTCTTT. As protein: CASSLAWTGDAFF.

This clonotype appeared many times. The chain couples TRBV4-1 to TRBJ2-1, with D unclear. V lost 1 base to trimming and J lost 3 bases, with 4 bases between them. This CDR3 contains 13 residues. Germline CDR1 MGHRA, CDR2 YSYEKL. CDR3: CASSQGFYNEQFF. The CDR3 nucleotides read TGCGCCAGCAGCCAAGGATTCTACAATGAGCAGTTCTTC.

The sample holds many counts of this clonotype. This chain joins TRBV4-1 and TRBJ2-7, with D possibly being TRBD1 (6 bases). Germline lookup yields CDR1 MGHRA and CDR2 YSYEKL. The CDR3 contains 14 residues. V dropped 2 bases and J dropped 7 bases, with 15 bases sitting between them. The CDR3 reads CASSQTATGWEQYF. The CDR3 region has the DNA TGCGCCAGCAGCCAAACGGCAACAGGGTGGGAGCAGTACTTC.